There are a few counts of the clone carrying this TCR beta chain. The antigen is not known. This record comes from a study of cytomegalovirus exposure and HLA in healthy donors. Study conclusions and caveats: The study put roughly 160 TCR beta chains on its list as cytomegalovirus-associated.

Primers included in the PCR were 60 Vbeta and 13 Jbeta primers. TCRdb's table, derived via immunoSEQ multiplex PCR, lists solely in-frame clones and lacks some. The sample yields about 120,000 clones, around three quarters seen once. V lost 0 bases and J lost 5; bases outside the gene matches: 5. Germline V lookup: CDR1 SGHDT, CDR2 YYEEEE. The CDR3 covers 16 residues. The receptor was derived from a female donor in good health and CMV-seronegative. The rearrangement uses TRBV5-6 and TRBJ1-1, with TRBD1 identical over 12 bases. Source material: PBMCs. Written as DNA, the CDR3 is TGTGCCAGCAGCTTGGCGGGACAGGGGGCTGGGACTGAAGCTTTCTTT. Protein product: CASSLAGQGAGTEAFF.